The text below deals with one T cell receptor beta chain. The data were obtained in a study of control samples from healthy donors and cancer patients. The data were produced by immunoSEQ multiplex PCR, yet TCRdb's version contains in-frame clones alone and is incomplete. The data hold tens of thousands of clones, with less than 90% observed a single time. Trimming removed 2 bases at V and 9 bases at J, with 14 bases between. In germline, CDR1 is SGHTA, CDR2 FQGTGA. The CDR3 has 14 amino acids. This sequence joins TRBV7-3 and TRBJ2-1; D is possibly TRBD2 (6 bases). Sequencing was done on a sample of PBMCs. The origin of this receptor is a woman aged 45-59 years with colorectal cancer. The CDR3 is CASSLGGLLAEQFF. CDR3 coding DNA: TGTGCCAGCAGCTTAGGTGGACTACTGGCTGAGCAGTTCTTC.